Given below is one T cell receptor (beta chain) in context. In the authors' workflow: For nucleated cells, counts were estimated from reference gene primer amplification. Some clones are missing from TCRdb's copy, which holds only in-frame ones; the method was immunoSEQ multiplex PCR. V, J and clone size are taken as reported in that table, and D and trimming were inferred from the DNA itself. Among roughly 100,000 clones listed, 84% were seen once. The data were taken from a study of blood T cell repertoires in COVID-19. Study-wide background: Sites in the United States, Italy and Spain provided acute and convalescent COVID-19 samples. Sources were T cells, B-cell-depleted T cells, or PBMCs; the material itself was cDNA or gDNA.

V shed 2 bases, J shed 5 bases, and the junction held 9 bases outside the gene matches. Germline V gives CDR1 SEHNR, CDR2 FQNEAQ (reference sequence). The CDR3 runs 16 residues. The source is a man between 35 and 55 years old with active or convalescent COVID-19. What was sequenced was peripheral blood. The V call is TRBV7-9, the J call TRBJ2-1, with TRBD2 identical over 7 bases. The CDR3 loop reads CASSLIREVGNNEQFF. The CDR3 DNA follows: TGTGCCAGCAGCTTAATTCGGGAGGTGGGGAACAATGAGCAGTTCTTC.